The entry below describes one T cell receptor (beta chain). Its specificity is not known. The data originate from a study of OX40 agonist ivuxolimab in advanced cancers. Across the study: Ivuxolimab doses were 0.01, 0.1, 0.3, 1.5, 3 or 10 mg/kg every 2 weeks. A male proportion of just over 80% was recorded, with mean age approximately 57 years and range roughly 20 to 90. Study results and limitations: Some of the lowest clonal expansion was seen in partial responders at 0.1-3.0 mg/kg. Clonal expansion was seen in CD4+ and CD8+ blood T cells by week 6 at 0.1 to 3.0 mg/kg.

Profiled with immunoSEQ multiplex PCR; TCRdb holds only in-frame clones, not every one. The sample comprises about 22,000 clones, around 87% of which are singletons, and 15% to 20% rests with the top ten. Germline V gene sequence: CDR1 SGHDT, CDR2 YYEEEE. The V gene lost 0 bases and the J gene lost 0 bases, with 12 bases spanning the gap. This CDR3 has 17 amino acids. The sample was CD4+ or CD8+ T cells sorted from blood, taken in a trial of the OX40 agonist ivuxolimab. The receptor's source is an adult with an advanced solid tumor such as melanoma, head and neck, liver or kidney cancer. V is TRBV5-6 and J is TRBJ1-4; D gene unclear. Here the CDR3 DNA reads TGTGCCAGCAGCTTGGAGCACGGGGATGCAACTAATGAAAAACTGTTTTTT. Residues: CASSLEHGDATNEKLFF.